This T cell receptor beta chain is drawn from a study of cytomegalovirus exposure and HLA in healthy donors (dated by TCRdb to between 2016 and 2019). Context from the whole study: An earlier analysis of approximately 640 of the donors reported about 290 Gb of sequence data and approximately 110 million unique TCR beta sequences from some 180 million T cells. An early release that covered about 600 HLA-typed donors contained around 300 gigabases of sequencing data and tens of millions of unique TCR sequences. Of the 398 genotyped donors, less than 90% were placed in the genetic ancestry cluster associated with self-reported Caucasian donors. The study was designed to test whether signatures of past pathogen exposure could be identified by cataloging public T cell receptors. The study profiled the T cell repertoires of 500 to 800 subjects by immunosequencing and related them to cytomegalovirus serostatus. In addition to the first cohort of 650 to 800 subjects, a separate validation cohort of approximately 130 different subjects was used. To predict cytomegalovirus infection status, the study combined high-throughput TCR immunosequencing, statistical association of individual TCRs with disease status, and machine learning. To study patterns of TCR occurrence, a later analysis re-analyzed previously published TCR beta repertoires from 550 to 800 donors and added high-resolution HLA genotyping. The later analysis used no new phenotypic data to find candidate immune exposures, relying instead on TCR beta sequences and their occurrence across donors. An earlier analysis of a few hundred of the donors applied high-throughput TCR beta sequencing to assess whether each TCR beta V gene segment acted as functional or pseudogenic. Alongside the repertoire data, information on donor age, sex, ethnicity and CMV serostatus was compiled. Genome-wide SNP genotypes for about 65% of the 666 donors were used in a later genetic analysis, which treated that subset as a discovery cohort. All discovery cohort repertoires had been generated using a single sequencing platform. HLA typing covered class I and class II loci at four-digit resolution. The number of typed donors differed by locus: 629-630 for A, B, C, DRB1 and DQB1; some 500 for DQA1; over 600 for DPA1; and about 470 for DPB1. A handful of DR-DQ haplotypes were treated as single units for association and clustering because of strong linkage in the cohort. Across approximately 400 genotyped donors of the cohort, an average of approximately 240,000 unique TCR beta nucleotide sequences per donor were sequenced, and roughly a sixth of those sequences were non-productive.

Comments on this clone: The antigen it binds to is not known. Base qualities are not at hand, and no much larger clone is one base apart.

Library generation was performed with the immunoSEQ multiplex PCR assay. For the multiplex PCR, a mixture combining 60 forward primers for TCR Vbeta segments and 13 reverse primers for TCR Jbeta segments was used. The CDR3 region of rearranged TCR beta genes was amplified from genomic DNA with a multiplex PCR assay. The Illumina HiSeq System was used to sequence the amplified TCR beta libraries as 87-base-pair reads. The study's own analysis went as follows. A later analysis counted tens of millions of unique TCR beta chains across the 640 or so repertoires, and some 11 million of these chains were shared by at least two donors. To remove PCR and sequencing errors, raw reads were error-corrected and collapsed into unique sequences using a nearest-neighbor algorithm that merged closely related sequences. Alignment of CDR3 sequences to IMGT reference sequences was used to assign V, D and J gene segments. Each retained sequence needed at least a six-nucleotide match to both a V gene segment and a J gene segment. A rearrangement was called productive if the CDR3 had no stop codons and remained in frame with V and J, and every other rearrangement was called non-productive. Following IMGT convention, CDR3 was defined as the stretch from the second conserved V-encoded cysteine to the conserved J-encoded phenylalanine. In an earlier analysis of roughly 580 of the donors, sequences lacking an unambiguous match to a single V gene segment were excluded. An earlier analysis of several hundred of the donors called V segments functional above 56.7% productive rearrangements and segregating when the between-donor standard deviation exceeded 5%. A statistical classification framework was built for diagnosing cytomegalovirus status from the catalog of TCR beta chain sequences. In a later analysis, TCR nucleotide sequences were compared against IMGT/GENE-DB human TR gene sequences so that V and J genes could be assigned. In a later analysis, CDR3 sequences and most-parsimonious VDJ recombination scenarios were assigned using the TCRdist pipeline. In a later analysis, each TCR beta chain was defined by its CDR3 amino acid sequence together with its V-gene family, and reads without a unique V-gene family were excluded. To address suspected cross-contamination and a sequencing artifact, a later analysis removed over 500 highly shared, low-generation-probability nucleotide sequences. A later analysis calculated a clonal expansion index for each public chain from normalized within-repertoire ranks of inferred template counts. In a later analysis, generation probabilities were computed with a VDJ recombination model fitted to out-of-frame rearrangements, and the resulting probabilities were checked against IGoR. Hypergeometric tests were used in a later analysis to score TCR-TCR, TCR-HLA and TCR-CMV co-occurrence, with a repertoire-size bias correction applied to the TCR pairs. A later analysis estimated false discovery rates by permuting HLA or CMV assignments 20 times. In a later analysis, co-occurring TCRs were grouped using DBSCAN, and TCRdist sequence similarity was added for clustering within HLA-allele-positive subsets. Co-occurrence clustering excluded repertoires with fewer than 30,000 or more than 120,000 public chains, plus five with anomalous nucleotide sharing. TCRdb retrieved this table from immuneACCESS and kept in-frame rearrangements only. Not all clones are present; in checked studies, unresolved V genes account for under half, and no reason is known for the remainder. V and J calls and clone size are those listed in that table; D and trimming were worked out from the DNA. The sample table shows approximately 74,000 clones, and just under 80% are seen once. The top ten clones comprise 7.5% to 10% of the sample.

The cohort comprised fewer than 750 healthy bone marrow donors. Cohort members were all nominally healthy when sampled, although unrecorded immune exposures were likely present. The donor tested CMV seronegative and was one of the 352 seronegative cohort members. Every donor gave a peripheral blood sample, and the peripheral blood mononuclear cells from that sample were used for TCR beta sequencing. Genomic DNA extraction from the blood cell samples was performed with the Qiagen DNeasy Blood Extraction Kit. Overall study results and their limits: Some IMGT-functional V segments, including TRBV6-2 and TRBV6-3, could not be told apart with the 87-base-pair reads, so those segments were excluded. Compared with equally common non-associated chains, HLA-associated TCR beta chains in a later analysis were more clonally expanded and had lower generation probabilities. A later genetic analysis reported fewer N-insertions in productive TCRs among donors in an Asian-associated ancestry cluster than the roughly 670-donor mean. A later analysis found that most CMV-associated TCR beta chains appeared HLA-restricted, with HLA associations seemingly driven largely by CMV exposure. In a later analysis, several top co-occurrence clusters were reported to appear linked to parvovirus B19, influenza, CMV and Epstein-Barr virus. A cluster of highly shared sequence variants was judged likely to represent a technical artifact of the sequencing pipeline. Broadly in line with IMGT annotations, most TCR beta V segments showed up in productive rearrangements about 87% or about 30% of the time in an earlier analysis of approximately 600 of the donors. In the study, about 150 TCR beta chains were listed as associated with cytomegalovirus. In a later analysis, about 17,000 TCR beta sequences were associated with specific HLA alleles at a false discovery rate of 0.05. Because HLA typing was unavailable for some donors at each locus, only the typed subset was used in association tests. In vitro tests confirmed that three of the cytomegalovirus-associated TCR beta chains recognize cytomegalovirus antigens. Linkage disequilibrium might explain the correlated functional status among segregating V segments, but an unknown experimental factor could not be ruled out. For the cohort, immune exposure information was limited to CMV serostatus. In this cohort, only TCR beta chains were sequenced, and detectable features were limited by the absence of alpha or paired-chain data. V-gene and J-gene trimming of TCR beta chains was associated with a missense DCLRE1C variant in a later genetic analysis, and the association was replicated in an independent cohort. Assigning TCR associations to individual alleles was difficult when HLA alleles, especially DR and DQ, strongly co-occurred. A further reported finding was that TCR beta sequences accurately predicted the HLA-A and HLA-B alleles for most subjects in the first cohort. Presence/absence analyses assumed roughly uniform sequencing depth across donors, an assumption that may not hold. Because counts were too low, about 18 rarely observed V segments, including chromosome 9 orphons, were excluded from the earlier analysis of around 640 of the donors. In a later analysis, TCR association rates were found to vary across HLA loci, with the most associated TCRs seen for DRB1 alleles and the fewest for HLA-C alleles. The authors suggested that the approach could potentially be generalized to other disease states and immunological phenotypes. The classifier was reported to diagnose cytomegalovirus status with high specificity and sensitivity in both the original and validation cohorts. While some public TCRs were present in many individuals, most TCR sequences turned up only very rarely across donors.

The CDR3 holds 15 amino acids from the cysteine to the phenylalanine. Just the 45-base CDR3 DNA is kept, in frame starting at base 1. CDR1 is given as SGHTA and CDR2 as FQGNSA, both from the germline V gene. The germline V end is reduced by 5 bases and the J end by 12 bases; junction bases left unmatched: 12. Sequenced material: PBMCs. The sequence joins TRBV7-2 to TRBJ2-1; 11 central bases correspond to TRBD2. The TCR comes from a middle-aged man in good health and CMV-seronegative. For the CDR3, the sequence is CASSPTGTSGSGQFF. Read as DNA, the sequence is TGTGCCAGCAGCCCAACCGGGACTAGCGGTTCCGGGCAGTTCTTC.